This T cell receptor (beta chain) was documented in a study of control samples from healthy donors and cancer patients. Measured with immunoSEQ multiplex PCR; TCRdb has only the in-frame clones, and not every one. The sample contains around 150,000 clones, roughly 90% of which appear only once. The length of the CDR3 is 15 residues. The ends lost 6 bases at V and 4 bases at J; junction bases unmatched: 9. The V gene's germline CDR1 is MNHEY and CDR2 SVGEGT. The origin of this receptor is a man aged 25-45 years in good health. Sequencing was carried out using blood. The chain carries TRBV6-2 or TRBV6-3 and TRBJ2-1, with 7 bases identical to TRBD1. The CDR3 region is CASSPRGQVYNEQFF. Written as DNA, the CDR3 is TGTGCCAGCAGCCCTCGTGGACAGGTGTACAATGAGCAGTTCTTC.